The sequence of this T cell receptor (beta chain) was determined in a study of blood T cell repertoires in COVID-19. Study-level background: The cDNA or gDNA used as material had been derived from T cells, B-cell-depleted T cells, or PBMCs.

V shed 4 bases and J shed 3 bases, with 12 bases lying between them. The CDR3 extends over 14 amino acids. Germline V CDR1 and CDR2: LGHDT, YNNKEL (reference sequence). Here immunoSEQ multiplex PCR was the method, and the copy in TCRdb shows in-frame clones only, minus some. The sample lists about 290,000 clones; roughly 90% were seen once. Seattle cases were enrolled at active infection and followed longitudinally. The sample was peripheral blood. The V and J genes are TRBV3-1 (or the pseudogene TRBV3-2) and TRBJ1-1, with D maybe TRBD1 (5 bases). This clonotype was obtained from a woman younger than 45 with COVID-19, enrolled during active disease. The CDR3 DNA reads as TGTGCCAGCAGCCTTAGCGGGGGAGACACTGAAGCTTTCTTT. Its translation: CASSLSGGDTEAFF.